This T cell receptor beta chain derives from a study of shared clonotypes between healthy human individuals. Donors were Caucasian adults residing in Nashville, Tennessee, USA. Findings of the study overall: Investigators expected sequencing depth to affect clonotype sharing among donors.

The data were produced by immunoSEQ multiplex PCR, yet TCRdb's version contains in-frame clones alone and is incomplete. This sample has about 1.1 million clones, with approximately 78% found just once. A few counts support this clone. What it binds is not known. Other DNA variants within this sample encode the same CDR3. Sequencing input: memory CD4+ T cells from PBMCs. Subset given: CD45RA-negative fraction. The clonotype originates from a young man in good health. Some clones in this sample may be carry-over from other donors' samples.

The CDR3, as DNA: TGTGCCAGCAGCTTAGGTGGCGGACAAGCTAACTATGGCTACACCTTC. Translated: CASSLGGGQANYGYTF. The rearrangement joins TRBV7-9 to TRBJ1-2; tentatively, D is TRBD1 (5 bases). CDR3 length: 16 amino acids. V dropped 1 base and J dropped 0 bases, with 12 bases sitting between them. CDR1 is SEHNR and CDR2 is FQNEAQ in the germline V gene (reference sequence). Together with reference TRBV7-9 and TRBJ1-2, the CDR3 gives the full variable domain: DTGVSQNPRHKITKRGQNVTFRCDPISEHNRLYWYRQTLGQGPEFLTYFQNEAQLEKSRLLSDRFSAERPKGSFSTLEIQRTEQGDSAMYLCASSLGGGQANYGYTFGSGTRLTVV.